Below, 9 T cell receptor beta chains from the same sample are listed, as sequenced in a study of blood T cells in healthy people across ages. The authors ran a second PCR of about 6 to 11 cycles using a sample-barcoded 5' primer and a J-beta primer mix. A single record per CDR3 protein comes from TCRdb applying MiXCR to the 5' RACE reads. The sample has about 1.7 million distinct CDR3 sequences, about 28% seen once. Sequencing used blood. These receptors were taken from a woman under 40 in good health.

The V call is TRBV12-3 or TRBV12-4, the J call TRBJ2-1, with 7 bases identical to TRBD1. This CDR3 has 15 residues. V gave up 3 bases and J gave up 2 bases; unmatched junction bases: 4. CDR3 loop: CASSLNRGTYNEQFF. As DNA, the CDR3 is TGTGCCAGCAGTTTGAACAGGGGTACCTACAATGAGCAGTTCTTC.

This clonotype was counted a few times. This rearrangement joins TRBV2 to TRBJ2-5, with D possibly TRBD2 on 6 matching bases. The J call may be in error: the DNA end matches TRBJ2-7 better. This CDR3 has 12 residues. Germline CDR1 SNHLY, CDR2 FYNNEI. CDR3 protein: CASGTHDYEQYF. Here the CDR3 DNA reads TGTGCCAGTGGGACTCACGACTACGAGCAGTACTTC.

This clonotype was seen a handful of times. V is TRBV20-1 and J is TRBJ2-3; D remains unclear. Germline V gene lookup returns CDR1 DFQATT and CDR2 SNEGSKA (reference sequence). The CDR3 spans 13 residues. Trimming left V 2 bases short and J 4 bases short, with 10 bases between. The CDR3 is CSARHPIADTQYF. CDR3 sequence (DNA): TGCAGTGCTAGACACCCAATTGCAGATACGCAGTATTTT.

This clonotype occurred a few times. The chain couples TRBV28 to TRBJ2-7; D is perhaps TRBD2 (6 bases). Trimming removed 6 bases from V and 2 bases from J, with 32 bases in between. The CDR3 spans 20 residues. CDR1 is MDHEN, CDR2 SYDVKM, per germline. The CDR3 nucleotides are TGTGCCAGCAGCCTAAGGGCACTGGGGGATACCGGGACTGGCCCCTACGAGCAGTACTTC. The encoded protein is CASSLRALGDTGTGPYEQYF.

Many counts were recorded for this clonotype. V is TRBV4-3 and J is TRBJ2-7, with 10 bases matching TRBD2. The CDR3 is 13 residues long. Germline V CDR1 and CDR2: LGHNA, YSLEER. V was clipped by 6 bases and J by 6 bases; unmatched bases: 5. The CDR3 here is CASRGASGSEQYF. CDR3 DNA sequence: TGCGCCAGCAGAGGGGCTAGCGGGAGCGAGCAGTACTTC.

Worth noting for this clonotype: The junction and the germline gene differ at one end; a read error may be behind it. V is TRBV7-9 and J is TRBJ2-7, with TRBD2 as a possible D gene (6 bases). This CDR3 has 14 amino acids. Germline CDR1 SEHNR, CDR2 FQNEAQ (reference sequence). The CDR3 loop is CASSAYGSSYKQYF. The CDR3 region has the DNA TGTGCCAGCAGCGCATACGGGAGCTCCTACAAGCAGTACTTC.

This clonotype appeared a few times. The chain recombines TRBV6-1 with TRBJ2-3; TRBD1 agrees at 11 bases. With V trimmed by 6 bases and J by 4 bases, 6 bases remained unmatched. Per the germline V gene, CDR1 is MNHNS and CDR2 is SASEGT. The CDR3 runs 15 residues. CDR3 DNA sequence: TGTGCCAGCAGGCCGGACAGGGGGCACGCAGATACGCAGTATTTT. Protein sequence: CASRPDRGHADTQYF.

The rearrangement uses TRBV27 and TRBJ2-7; 7 bases are shared with TRBD1. The V gene end was trimmed by 0 bases and the J gene end by 4 bases; junction bases not matched to a gene: 9. Per the germline V gene, CDR1 is MNHEY and CDR2 is SMNVEV (reference sequence). This CDR3 has 16 residues. The CDR3 reads CASSLSNRGPHYEQYF. The CDR3 DNA reads as TGTGCCAGCAGTTTATCGAACAGGGGACCCCATTACGAGCAGTACTTC.

The chain employs TRBV6-6 and TRBJ1-5, with D uncertain. CDR3 size: 13 residues. V was trimmed by 7 bases and J by 0 bases, leaving 7 bases between them. The germline gives CDR1 MNHNY, CDR2 SVGAGI (reference sequence). The CDR3 here is CASNIDSNQPQHF. CDR3 bases: TGTGCCAGCAACATTGATAGCAATCAGCCCCAGCATTTT.